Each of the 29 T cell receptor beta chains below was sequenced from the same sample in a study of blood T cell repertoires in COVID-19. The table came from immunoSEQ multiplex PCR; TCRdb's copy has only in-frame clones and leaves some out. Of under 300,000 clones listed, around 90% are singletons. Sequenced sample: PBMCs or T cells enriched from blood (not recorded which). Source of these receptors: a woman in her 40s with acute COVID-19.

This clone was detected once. The CDR3: CAWTGQGAQGGNQPQHF. CDR3 nucleotide sequence: TGTGCCTGGACGGGACAGGGGGCACAGGGGGGGAATCAGCCCCAGCATTTT. The V and J genes are TRBV30 and TRBJ1-5; 12 nucleotides agree with TRBD1. The germline V gene has CDR1 GTSNPN and CDR2 SVGIG (reference sequence). This CDR3 region has 17 residues. Losses at the gene ends were 4 bases for V and 4 bases for J; bases not matched to a gene: 11.

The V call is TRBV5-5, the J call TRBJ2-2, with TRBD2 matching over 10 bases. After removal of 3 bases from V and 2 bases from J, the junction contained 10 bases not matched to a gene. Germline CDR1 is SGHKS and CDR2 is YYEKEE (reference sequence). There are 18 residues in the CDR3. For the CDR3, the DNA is TGTGCCAGCAGCTCCCCCTATGGACTAGCGGTTAACACCGGGGAGCTGTTTTTT. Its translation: CASSSPYGLAVNTGELFF. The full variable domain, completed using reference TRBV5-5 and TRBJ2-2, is DAGVTQSPTHLIKTRGQQVTLRCSPISGHKSVSWYQQVLGQGPQFIFQYYEKEERGRGNFPDRFSARQFPNYSSELNVNALLLGDSALYLCASSSPYGLAVNTGELFFGEGSRLTVL.

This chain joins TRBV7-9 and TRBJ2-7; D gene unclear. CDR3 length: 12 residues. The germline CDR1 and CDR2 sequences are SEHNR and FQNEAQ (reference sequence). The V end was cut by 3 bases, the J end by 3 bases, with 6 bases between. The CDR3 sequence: CASSFADYEQYF. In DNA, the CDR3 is TGTGCCAGCAGCTTCGCGGACTACGAGCAGTACTTC.

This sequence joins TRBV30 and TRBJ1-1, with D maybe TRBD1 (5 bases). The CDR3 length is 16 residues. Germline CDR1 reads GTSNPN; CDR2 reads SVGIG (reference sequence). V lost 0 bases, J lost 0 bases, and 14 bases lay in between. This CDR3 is CAWSVGGARMNTEAFF. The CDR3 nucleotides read TGTGCCTGGAGTGTAGGTGGGGCACGGATGAACACTGAAGCTTTCTTT.

The CDR3: CASSESRGTSGVSTDTQYF. The CDR3 nucleotides are TGCGCCAGCAGTGAGTCGAGAGGGACTAGCGGGGTGAGCACAGATACGCAGTATTTT. The chain couples TRBV10-1 to TRBJ2-3; 13 bases line up with TRBD2. Germline V gene lookup returns CDR1 WNHNN and CDR2 SYGVQD (reference sequence). The CDR3 is made up of 19 amino acids. V trimming: 0 bases; J trimming: 0 bases; junction bases outside the gene matches: 6.

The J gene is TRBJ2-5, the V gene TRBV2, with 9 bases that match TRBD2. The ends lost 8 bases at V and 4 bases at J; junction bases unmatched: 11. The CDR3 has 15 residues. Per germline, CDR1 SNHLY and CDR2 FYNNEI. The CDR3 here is CASSPGLAQRETQYF. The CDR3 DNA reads TGTGCCAGCTCCCCCGGACTAGCGCAGCGAGAGACCCAGTACTTC.

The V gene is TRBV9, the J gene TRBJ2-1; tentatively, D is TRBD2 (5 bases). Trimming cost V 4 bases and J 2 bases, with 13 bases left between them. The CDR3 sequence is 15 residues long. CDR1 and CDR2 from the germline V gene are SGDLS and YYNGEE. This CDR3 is CASSLRQEAYNEQFF. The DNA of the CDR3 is TGTGCCAGCAGCCTCAGGCAGGAGGCCTACAATGAGCAGTTCTTC.

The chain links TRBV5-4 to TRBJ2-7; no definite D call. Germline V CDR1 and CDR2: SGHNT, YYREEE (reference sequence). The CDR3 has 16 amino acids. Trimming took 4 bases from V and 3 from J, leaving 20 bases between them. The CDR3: CASSPSNSPLNYEQYF. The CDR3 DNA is TGTGCCAGCAGCCCCTCTAACTCCCCCTTAAACTACGAGCAGTACTTC.

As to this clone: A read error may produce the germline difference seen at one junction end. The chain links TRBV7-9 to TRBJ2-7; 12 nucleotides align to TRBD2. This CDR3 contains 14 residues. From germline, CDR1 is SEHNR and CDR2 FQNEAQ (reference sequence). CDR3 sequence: CASSGTSGRYGQYF. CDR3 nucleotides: TGTGCCAGCAGCGGGACTAGCGGGCGTTACGGGCAGTACTTC.

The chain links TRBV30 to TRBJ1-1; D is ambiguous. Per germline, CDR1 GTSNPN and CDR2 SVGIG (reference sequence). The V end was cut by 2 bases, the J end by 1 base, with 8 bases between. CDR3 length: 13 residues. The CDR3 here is CAWSFAENTEAFF. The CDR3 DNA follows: TGTGCCTGGAGTTTCGCAGAGAACACTGAAGCTTTCTTT.

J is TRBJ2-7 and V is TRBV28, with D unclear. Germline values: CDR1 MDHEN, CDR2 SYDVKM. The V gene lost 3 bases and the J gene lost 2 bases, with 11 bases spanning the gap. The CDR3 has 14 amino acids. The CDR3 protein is CASSFGSSTYEQYF. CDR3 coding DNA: TGTGCCAGCAGTTTCGGGTCCTCAACCTACGAGCAGTACTTC.

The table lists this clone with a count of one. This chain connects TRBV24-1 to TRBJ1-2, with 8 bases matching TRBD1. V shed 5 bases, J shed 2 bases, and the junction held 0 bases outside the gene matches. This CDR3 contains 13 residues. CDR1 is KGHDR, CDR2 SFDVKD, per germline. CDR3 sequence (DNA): TGTGCCACCAGTGCAGGGGGCAACTATGGCTACACCTTC. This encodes CATSAGGNYGYTF.

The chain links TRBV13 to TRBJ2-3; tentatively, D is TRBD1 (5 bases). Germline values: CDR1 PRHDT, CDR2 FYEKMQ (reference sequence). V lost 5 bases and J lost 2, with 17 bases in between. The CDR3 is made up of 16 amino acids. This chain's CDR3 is CASSPRISGATDTQYF. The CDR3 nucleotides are TGTGCCAGCAGCCCCCGGATTAGTGGGGCCACAGATACGCAGTATTTT.

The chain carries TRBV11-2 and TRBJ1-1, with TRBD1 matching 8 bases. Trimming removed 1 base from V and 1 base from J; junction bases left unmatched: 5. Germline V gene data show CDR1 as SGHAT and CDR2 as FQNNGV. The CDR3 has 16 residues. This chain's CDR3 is CASSLVQGAGNTEAFF. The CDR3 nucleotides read TGTGCCAGCAGCTTAGTGCAGGGGGCAGGGAACACTGAAGCTTTCTTT.

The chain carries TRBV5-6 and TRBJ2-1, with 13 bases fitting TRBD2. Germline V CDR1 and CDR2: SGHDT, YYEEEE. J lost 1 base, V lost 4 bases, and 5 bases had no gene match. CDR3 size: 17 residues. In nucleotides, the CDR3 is TGTGCCAGCAGCACTAGCGGGGGGGCCCGATCCTACAATGAGCAGTTCTTC. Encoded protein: CASSTSGGARSYNEQFF.

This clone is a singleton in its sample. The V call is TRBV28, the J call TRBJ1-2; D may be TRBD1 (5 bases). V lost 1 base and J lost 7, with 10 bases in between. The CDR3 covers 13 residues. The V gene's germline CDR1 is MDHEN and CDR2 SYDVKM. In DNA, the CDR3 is TGTGCCAGCAGTTTATCAGGCAGGGCTGGCTACACCTTC. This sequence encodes CASSLSGRAGYTF.

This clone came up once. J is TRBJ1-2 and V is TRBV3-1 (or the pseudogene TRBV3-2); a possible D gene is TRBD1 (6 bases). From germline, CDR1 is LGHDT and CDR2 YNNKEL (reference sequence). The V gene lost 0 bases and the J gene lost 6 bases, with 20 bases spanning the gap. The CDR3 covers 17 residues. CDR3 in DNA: TGTGCCAGCAGCCAAGATTCGGCCACAGGGAGTCCGAATGGCTACACCTTC. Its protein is CASSQDSATGSPNGYTF.

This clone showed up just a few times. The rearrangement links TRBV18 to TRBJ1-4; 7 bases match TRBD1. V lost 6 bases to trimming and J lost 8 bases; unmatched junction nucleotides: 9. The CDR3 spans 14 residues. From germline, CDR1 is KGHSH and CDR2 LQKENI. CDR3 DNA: TGTGCCAGCTCGCCTGGGACAGCTTGGGAAAAACTGTTTTTT. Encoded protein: CASSPGTAWEKLFF.

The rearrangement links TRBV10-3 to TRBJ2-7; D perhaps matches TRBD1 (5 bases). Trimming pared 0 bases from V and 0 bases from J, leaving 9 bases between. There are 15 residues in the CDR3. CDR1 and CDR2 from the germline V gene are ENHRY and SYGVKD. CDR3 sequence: CAISESKDSSYEQYF. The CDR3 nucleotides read TGTGCCATCAGTGAGTCTAAAGACAGCTCCTACGAGCAGTACTTC.

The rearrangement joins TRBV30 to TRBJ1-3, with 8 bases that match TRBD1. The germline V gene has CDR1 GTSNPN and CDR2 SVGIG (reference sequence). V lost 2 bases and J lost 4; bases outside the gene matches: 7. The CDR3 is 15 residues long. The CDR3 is CAWSRPDRAGNTIYF. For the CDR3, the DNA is TGTGCCTGGAGTAGACCGGACAGGGCCGGAAACACCATATATTTT. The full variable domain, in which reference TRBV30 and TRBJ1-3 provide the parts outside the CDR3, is SQTIHQWPATLVQPVGSPLSLECTVEGTSNPNLYWYRQAAGRGLQLLFYSVGIGQISSEVPQNLSASRPQDRQFILSSKKLLLSDSGFYLCAWSRPDRAGNTIYFGEGSWLTVV.

CDR3 DNA: TGTGCCAGCAGTCCGGACGGAGGCAGCGGCTACGAAAAACTGTTTTTT. It is translated as CASSPDGGSGYEKLFF. V is TRBV27 and J is TRBJ1-4; no firm D call. The CDR3 has 16 amino acids. Trimming removed 5 bases at V and 8 bases at J, with 21 bases between. CDR1 and CDR2 (germline): MNHEY, SMNVEV (reference sequence).

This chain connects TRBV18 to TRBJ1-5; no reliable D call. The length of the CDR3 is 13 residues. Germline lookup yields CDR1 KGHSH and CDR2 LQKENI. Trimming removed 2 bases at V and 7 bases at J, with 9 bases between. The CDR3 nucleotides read TGTGCCAGCTCACCAACTGGAGGCCAGCCCCAGCATTTT. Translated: CASSPTGGQPQHF.

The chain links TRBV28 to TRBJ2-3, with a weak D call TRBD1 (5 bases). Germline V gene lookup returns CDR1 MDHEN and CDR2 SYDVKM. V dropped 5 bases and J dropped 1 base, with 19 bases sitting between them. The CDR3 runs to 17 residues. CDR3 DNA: TGTGCCAGCAGTGGATCCGTTCAGGGATGGCGCACAGATACGCAGTATTTT. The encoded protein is CASSGSVQGWRTDTQYF.

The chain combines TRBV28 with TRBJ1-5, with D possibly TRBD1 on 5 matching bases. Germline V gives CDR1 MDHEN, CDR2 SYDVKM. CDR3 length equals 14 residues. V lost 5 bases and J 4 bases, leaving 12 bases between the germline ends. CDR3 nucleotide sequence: TGTGCCAGCAGTCCTAGGACACCAAATCAGCCCCAGCATTTT. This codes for CASSPRTPNQPQHF.

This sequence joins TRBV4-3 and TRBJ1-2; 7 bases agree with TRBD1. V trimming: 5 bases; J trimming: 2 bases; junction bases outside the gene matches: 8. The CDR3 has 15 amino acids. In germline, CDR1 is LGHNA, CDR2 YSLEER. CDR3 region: CASSDTGQANYGYTF. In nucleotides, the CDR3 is TGCGCCAGCAGCGATACCGGACAGGCCAACTATGGCTACACCTTC.

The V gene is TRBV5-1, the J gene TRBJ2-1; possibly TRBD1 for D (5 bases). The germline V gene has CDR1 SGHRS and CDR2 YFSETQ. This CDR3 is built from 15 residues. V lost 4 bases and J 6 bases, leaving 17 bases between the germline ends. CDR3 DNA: TGCGCCAGCAGCGTCAGGGTCGATCCCCCCAATGAGCAGTTCTTC. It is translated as CASSVRVDPPNEQFF. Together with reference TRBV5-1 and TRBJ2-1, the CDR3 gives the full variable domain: KAGVTQTPRYLIKTRGQQVTLSCSPISGHRSVSWYQQTPGQGLQFLFEYFSETQRNKGNFPGRFSGRQFSNSRSEMNVSTLELGDSALYLCASSVRVDPPNEQFFGPGTRLTVL.

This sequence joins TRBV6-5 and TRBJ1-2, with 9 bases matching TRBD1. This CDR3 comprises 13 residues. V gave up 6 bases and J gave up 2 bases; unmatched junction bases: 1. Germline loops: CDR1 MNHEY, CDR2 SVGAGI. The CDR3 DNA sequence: TGTGCCAGCAGCGGACAGGGGAACTATGGCTACACCTTC. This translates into CASSGQGNYGYTF.

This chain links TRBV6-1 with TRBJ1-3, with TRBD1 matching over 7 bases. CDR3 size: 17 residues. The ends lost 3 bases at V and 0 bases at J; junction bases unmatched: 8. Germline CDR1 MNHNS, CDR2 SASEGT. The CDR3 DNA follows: TGTGCCAGCAGTGAGTTTGGGACAGCGAGCTCTGGAAACACCATATATTTT. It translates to CASSEFGTASSGNTIYF.

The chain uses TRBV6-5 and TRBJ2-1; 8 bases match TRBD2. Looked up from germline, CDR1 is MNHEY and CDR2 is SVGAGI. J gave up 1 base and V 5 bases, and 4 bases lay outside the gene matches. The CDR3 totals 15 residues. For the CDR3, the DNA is TGTGCCAGCAGTAGAGCGGGAGCTTCCTACAATGAGCAGTTCTTC. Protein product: CASSRAGASYNEQFF.